The 2 T cell receptor beta chains presented below share a single source sample, sequenced in a study of T-cell reconstitution after alpha-beta-depleted transplantation in children. The authors prepared the TCRbeta library with unique molecular identifiers. TCRdb recomputed calls from the PCR reads with MiXCR, one row per CDR3 protein. The sample consists of about 420,000 distinct CDR3 sequences, around 15% of them appearing once. The sequencing used PBMCs, mostly from graft donor cells, collected 360 days after TCRalphabeta/CD19-depleted stem cell transplant. Receptors originate from a boy younger than two who had a stem cell transplant for Wiskott-Aldrich syndrome, so the T cells may come from the graft donor.

This clonotype was found a few times. The chain has TRBV5-1 and TRBJ2-2, with D tentatively TRBD2 (5 bases). The germline V gene encodes CDR1 SGHRS and CDR2 YFSETQ. The CDR3 is made up of 15 amino acids. Between the trimmed V and J ends, which lost 3 bases and 2 bases, there was a span of 11 bases. The CDR3 DNA reads as TGCGCCAGCAGCTCGACTACTACTAACACCGGGGAGCTGTTTTTT. Protein: CASSSTTTNTGELFF.

This clonotype was counted between two and nine times. The chain carries TRBV12-3 or TRBV12-4 and TRBJ2-2, with 9 nucleotides matching TRBD1. The CDR3 covers 15 residues. V shed 6 bases and J 7 bases; nucleotides not matched to a gene: 9. Written as DNA, the CDR3 is TGTGCCAGCAGCCTGGGGGACAGGGTTAGCGGGGAGCTGTTTTTT. It specifies CASSLGDRVSGELFF.